Listed below are T cell receptor beta chains from one sample, sequenced in a study of blood T cell repertoires in COVID-19. Assay used: immunoSEQ multiplex PCR; TCRdb lists only in-frame clones, some missing. This repertoire shows about 350,000 clones, around nine tenths found once; its top ten account for over 1%. Sequencing used PBMCs or T cells enriched from blood (not recorded which). The origin of the receptors is a woman aged 25-40 years who had been exposed to COVID-19. CDR3s include the opening cysteine and the closing phenylalanine or tryptophan. Each record gives: clone size, J gene, D gene, V gene, CDR3 DNA, CDR3 protein. A D gene is named only where the DNA matches it firmly. Rows give clone size only sometimes, using once, few, many, or a class for an expanded clone.

>NA|TRBJ2-2|TRBD1|TRBV10-3
TGTGCCATCAGGCCCGGGACAGGGGACACCGGGGAGCTGTTTTTT
CAIRPGTGDTGELFF
>NA|TRBJ2-5|NA|TRBV18
TGTGCCAGCTCACCACGCGGGACGGGGGAGACCCAGTACTTC
CASSPRGTGETQYF
>NA|TRBJ1-3|TRBD1|TRBV7-2
TGTGCCAGTATGCGGGACAGCTCTGGAAACACCATATATTTT
CASMRDSSGNTIYF
>few|TRBJ1-2|NA|TRBV9
TGTGCCAGCAGCGCAACAGACGAATTGGGCTACACCTTC
CASSATDELGYTF
>NA|TRBJ2-1|NA|TRBV9
TGTGCCAGCAGCTCCTTAGCCGGTGAGCAGTTCTTC
CASSSLAGEQFF
>NA|TRBJ1-5|NA|TRBV5-1
TGCGCCAGCAGCCCCACATTGGGGGGGAGCAATCAGCCCCAGCATTTT
CASSPTLGGSNQPQHF
>NA|TRBJ1-4|NA|TRBV3-1/TRBV3-2
TGTGCCAGCAGCCAAGGTTGGGGCAGAGGAGAAAAACTGTTTTTT
CASSQGWGRGEKLFF
>once|TRBJ2-7|NA|TRBV23-1
TGCGCCAGCAGTTACAGGGCCCATCAAACCTACGAGCAGTACTTC
CASSYRAHQTYEQYF
>NA|TRBJ2-5|NA|TRBV28
TGTGCCAGCAGCCCTAAAGAGACCCAGTACTTC
CASSPKETQYF
>NA|TRBJ2-2|NA|TRBV25-1
TGTGCCAGCAGTGATTTTGGACACGGACGGAACACCGGGGAGCTGTTTTTT
CASSDFGHGRNTGELFF
>once|TRBJ2-7|NA|TRBV9
TGTGCCAGCAGCGTTTCTAGTGGGTACGAGCAGTACTTC
CASSVSSGYEQYF
>NA|TRBJ2-1|TRBD2|TRBV5-1
TGCGCCAGCACATCTAGCGGTAACAATGAGCAGTTCTTC
CASTSSGNNEQFF
>NA|TRBJ1-2|NA|TRBV5-8
TGTGCCAGCAGCTTGGAATTCAGGCAGGGTGTCGGCTACACCTTC
CASSLEFRQGVGYTF